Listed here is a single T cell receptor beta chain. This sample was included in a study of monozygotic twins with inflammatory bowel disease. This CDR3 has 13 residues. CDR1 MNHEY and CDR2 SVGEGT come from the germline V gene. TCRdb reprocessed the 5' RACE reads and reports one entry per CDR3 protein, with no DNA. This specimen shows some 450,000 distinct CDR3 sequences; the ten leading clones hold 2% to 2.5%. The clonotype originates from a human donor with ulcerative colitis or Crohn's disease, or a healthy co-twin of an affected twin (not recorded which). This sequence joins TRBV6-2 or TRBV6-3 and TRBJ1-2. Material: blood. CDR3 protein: CASSTDGHYGYTF.